A single TCR beta chain is shown here with its context. The DNA is left out, because the CDR3 cannot be placed on it with certainty; the CDR3 is given as TCRdb lists it. The germline V gene has CDR1 SNHLY and CDR2 FYNNEI. The CDR3 comprises 14 residues, both ends counted. In Seattle, patients joined the study during active infection and were tracked longitudinally. This entry is derived from a study of blood T cell repertoires in COVID-19. At the level of the study: There were acute and convalescent COVID-19 samples, and they came from the United States, Italy and Spain. T cells, B-cell-depleted T cells, or PBMCs supplied cDNA or gDNA.

In the authors' methods: Nucleated cell counts were estimated from reference gene primer amplification. The data were produced by immunoSEQ multiplex PCR, yet TCRdb's version contains in-frame clones alone and is incomplete. That table furnishes V, J and clone size, whereas the DNA furnished D and trimming. The sample carries 150,000 or so clones, roughly four fifths recorded once. The clonotype comes from a woman aged 60 to 75 with COVID-19, enrolled during active disease. Material: peripheral blood. The rearrangement joins TRBV2 to TRBJ2-3; the DNA was not compared with TRBD2, the D call given in the table. The CDR3 is CASSSSRSQDTQYF.